The 22 T cell receptor beta chains listed next were all sequenced from one sample in a study of regulatory T cells in long-lasting Graves disease. With iRepertoire HTBI primers and Arm-PCR of CDR3 regions, TCR beta libraries were built. TCRdb analysed the multiplex PCR reads with MiXCR anew, one entry per CDR3 protein. The data contain 350,000 to 450,000 distinct CDR3 sequences, 14% to 15% of them singletons. The time point is: newly diagnosed GD, antithyroid drugs for less than 3 months. Following extraction of RNA from PBMCs, that RNA was used to make the TCR library. This sample was shared with a second study, whose subject was T cells in Graves' hyperthyroidism and ophthalmopathy.

The material sequenced was peripheral blood mononuclear cells (PBMCs), taken at new diagnosis, from a patient treated with antithyroid drugs. The receptor source for this set is a woman between 25 and 40 years old with Graves disease.

This clonotype was seen ten or more times. The V gene is TRBV2, the J gene TRBJ2-5, with 9 bases fitting TRBD1. In germline, CDR1 is SNHLY, CDR2 FYNNEI. The V gene end was trimmed by 4 bases and the J gene end by 2 bases; junction bases not matched to a gene: 5. The CDR3 runs to 15 residues. CDR3 DNA sequence: TGTGCCAGCAGTGGGGGGACAGGGCCACAAGAGACCCAGTACTTC. Amino acid sequence: CASSGGTGPQETQYF.

This clonotype was observed many times. The V gene is TRBV10-1, the J gene TRBJ2-3, with TRBD1 matching over 11 bases. J lost 2 bases, V lost 7 bases, and 14 bases had no gene match. The germline CDR1 and CDR2 sequences are WNHNN and SYGVQD (reference sequence). The CDR3 is made up of 18 amino acids. The chain's CDR3 is CASNRAIKGQGDTDTQYF. The CDR3 DNA reads TGCGCCAGCAACCGCGCGATAAAGGGACAGGGGGACACAGATACGCAGTATTTT.

This clonotype was recorded at least ten times. The chain combines TRBV29-1 with TRBJ2-3, with D tentatively TRBD2 (6 bases). With 4 bases removed from V and 0 bases from J, the gap between germline ends came to 11 bases. CDR1 is SQVTM, CDR2 ANQGSEA, per germline. This CDR3 is 14 amino acids long. CDR3 sequence: CSVAQGGSTDTQYF. CDR3 bases: TGCAGCGTTGCCCAGGGAGGCAGCACAGATACGCAGTATTTT.

On this clonotype: The junction departs from germline at one end; a sequencing error may be responsible. This sequence joins TRBV12-3 or TRBV12-4 and TRBJ1-2; D may be TRBD1 (5 bases). The CDR3 is made up of 14 amino acids. CDR3 amino acids: CASSLGDGGYGYTF. The CDR3 DNA reads as TGTGCCAGCAGCTTAGGGGACGGGGGCTATGGCTACACCTTC.

There are many counts of this clonotype. The chain carries TRBV6-2 or TRBV6-3 and TRBJ2-3; D remains unclear. There are 15 residues in the CDR3. V was pared by 2 bases and J by 0 bases, with 9 bases between. CDR1 is MNHEY, CDR2 SVGEGT, per germline. CDR3 amino acids: CASSYDFPSTDTQYF. The CDR3 nucleotides read TGTGCCAGCAGTTACGACTTCCCTAGCACAGATACGCAGTATTTT.

There are many counts of this clonotype. J is TRBJ2-1 and V is TRBV5-1; maybe TRBD2 (6 bases). Trimming removed 7 bases at V and 3 bases at J, with 17 bases between. The CDR3 has 15 residues. CDR1 SGHRS and CDR2 YFSETQ come from the germline V gene. CDR3 sequence reads: CASRVARGNYNEQFF. The CDR3 DNA reads TGCGCCAGCCGGGTTGCGCGCGGGAACTACAATGAGCAGTTCTTC. Looking up the rest from reference TRBV5-1 and TRBJ2-1 gives the full variable domain: KAGVTQTPRYLIKTRGQQVTLSCSPISGHRSVSWYQQTPGQGLQFLFEYFSETQRNKGNFPGRFSGRQFSNSRSEMNVSTLELGDSALYLCASRVARGNYNEQFFGPGTRLTVL.

There are many counts of this clonotype. The chain carries TRBV7-2 and TRBJ2-7, with 7 bases aligning to TRBD1. Germline CDR1 SGHTA, CDR2 FQGNSA. Germline trimming cut 5 bases from V and 2 bases from J; bases unmatched to any gene: 9. This CDR3 has 15 residues. CDR3 protein: CASSKTGSAAYEQYF. CDR3 DNA sequence: TGTGCCAGCAGCAAGACAGGGTCCGCGGCCTACGAGCAGTACTTC.

This clonotype was detected ten times or more. The V and J genes are TRBV11-3 and TRBJ2-3; D might be TRBD2 (6 bases). CDR1 and CDR2 from the germline V gene are SGHNT and YENEEA. This CDR3 is 13 amino acids long. The V end was cut by 1 base, the J end by 6 bases, with 8 bases between. The CDR3 is CASSLGEVDTQYF. For the CDR3, the DNA is TGTGCCAGCAGCTTAGGGGAGGTGGATACGCAGTATTTT.

Comment on this clonotype: It may be a read error: a sequence one base away is much more abundant. Given the absence of the conserved phenylalanine or tryptophan at the CDR3 end, a read error is likely. The chain combines TRBV12-3 or TRBV12-4 with TRBJ2-7, with 8 bases that match TRBD1. V trimming: 5 bases; J trimming: 1 base; junction bases outside the gene matches: 4. The CDR3 contains 14 residues. The chain's CDR3 is CASSARDRSYEQYL. CDR3 coding DNA: TGTGCCAGCAGTGCCCGGGACAGGTCCTACGAGCAGTACCTC.

With regard to this clonotype: This clone may be a read error of a much larger clone one base away. This chain connects TRBV12-3 or TRBV12-4 to TRBJ2-7; possibly TRBD2 for D (6 bases). Trimming took 6 bases from V and 7 from J, leaving 16 bases between them. CDR3 length equals 13 residues. The CDR3 reads CASSSPWGDEQYF. CDR3 sequence (DNA): TGTGCCAGCAGCTCCCCATGGGGGGATGAGCAGTACTTC.

In its sample, this clonotype was seen many times. The chain couples TRBV5-5 to TRBJ2-1, with TRBD2 matching over 10 bases. V lost 3 bases and J lost 9; bases outside the gene matches: 9. This CDR3 has 15 amino acids. CDR1 and CDR2 (germline): SGHKS, YYEKEE (reference sequence). In DNA form, the CDR3 reads TGTGCCAGCAGCTGGGAACTAGCGGGATGGGGTGAGCAGTTCTTC. It translates to CASSWELAGWGEQFF.

The table lists this clonotype with a few counts. The rearrangement uses TRBV20-1 and TRBJ2-1; 10 bases line up with TRBD2. Germline V gene data show CDR1 as DFQATT and CDR2 as SNEGSKA (reference sequence). CDR3 length: 15 amino acids. V was clipped by 6 bases and J by 4 bases; unmatched bases: 9. CDR3 sequence: CSAPPSGRDYNEQFF. The DNA for the CDR3 is TGCAGTGCCCCACCCAGCGGGAGGGATTACAATGAGCAGTTCTTC.

This clonotype was recorded many times. The chain links TRBV30 to TRBJ1-1; TRBD1 might be the D (5 bases). V was clipped by 1 base and J by 10 bases, with 16 bases between them. The CDR3 extends over 13 amino acids. Germline V gene data show CDR1 as GTSNPN and CDR2 as SVGIG (reference sequence). CDR3 residues: CAWSGTNEGVAFF. The DNA for the CDR3 is TGTGCCTGGAGTGGGACGAATGAAGGGGTAGCTTTCTTT.

V is TRBV4-2 and J is TRBJ1-6; D gene ambiguous. CDR1 is LGHNA, CDR2 YNFKEQ, per germline. The CDR3 runs 16 residues. V lost 4 bases and J lost 3, with 13 bases in between. The CDR3 sequence: CASSPLKGNYNSPLHF. For the CDR3, the DNA is TGTGCCAGCAGCCCCCTCAAAGGAAACTATAATTCACCCCTCCACTTT.

The J gene is TRBJ2-7, the V gene TRBV6-2 or TRBV6-3, with D possibly being TRBD2 (6 bases). Trimming stripped 2 bases from V and 3 bases from J, with 14 bases between. Looked up from germline, CDR1 is MNHEY and CDR2 is SVGEGT. This CDR3 comprises 15 residues. The CDR3 reads CASSYPWGGNYEQYF. For the CDR3, the DNA is TGTGCCAGCAGTTACCCTTGGGGAGGAAACTACGAGCAGTACTTC.

This sequence joins TRBV6-5 and TRBJ2-7; the D is unclear. V lost 4 bases and J 2 bases, leaving 9 bases between the germline ends. The CDR3 is made up of 13 amino acids. Germline CDR1 and CDR2: MNHEY and SVGAGI. Here the CDR3 DNA reads TGTGCCAGCAGTTCCATTCAGACCTACGAGCAGTACTTC. As protein: CASSSIQTYEQYF.

A few counts support this clonotype. The J gene is TRBJ2-7, the V gene TRBV5-1; D is ambiguous. The V gene's germline CDR1 is SGHRS and CDR2 YFSETQ. V dropped 3 bases and J dropped 4 bases, with 17 bases sitting between them. CDR3 size: 15 residues. The CDR3 nucleotides are TGCGCCAGCAGCTCTATAGTAGGTGCAAGGTACGAGCAGTACTTC. Protein product: CASSSIVGARYEQYF.

This clonotype was observed many times. CDR3 sequence reads: CASSSQGFQAKNIQYF. The CDR3 bases are TGTGCCAGCAGTTCTCAGGGTTTTCAAGCCAAAAACATTCAGTACTTC. V and J are TRBV12-3 or TRBV12-4 and TRBJ2-4, with D possibly TRBD1 on 5 matching bases. V was pared by 4 bases and J by 0 bases, with 13 bases between. This CDR3 is built from 16 residues.

The chain links TRBV7-6 to TRBJ2-2, with 13 positions matching TRBD2. The CDR3 is made up of 18 amino acids. In germline, CDR1 is SGHVS, CDR2 FNYEAQ. The V gene end was trimmed by 7 bases and the J gene end by 8 bases; junction bases not matched to a gene: 16. The CDR3 DNA reads TGTGCCAGCACTCTCTCACTAGCGGGAGGGCCCCAGACTGGGGAGCTGTTTTTT. Translating it yields CASTLSLAGGPQTGELFF.

This sequence joins TRBV30 and TRBJ2-3; 11 bases are a match to TRBD2. The CDR3 covers 16 residues. In germline, CDR1 is GTSNPN, CDR2 SVGIG (reference sequence). V shed 0 bases, J shed 5 bases, and the junction held 7 bases outside the gene matches. The DNA of the CDR3 is TGTGCCTGGAGTGTAGGTAGCGGGAGGGAAATAGATACGCAGTATTTT. Amino acids: CAWSVGSGREIDTQYF.

This clonotype was counted only a few times. The rearrangement joins TRBV7-9 to TRBJ1-1, with TRBD1 as a possible D gene (6 bases). Trimming cost V 2 bases and J 3 bases, with 13 bases left between them. From germline, CDR1 is SEHNR and CDR2 FQNEAQ (reference sequence). The CDR3 runs to 15 residues. The CDR3 sequence is CASSLKQGVHTEAFF. Written as DNA, the CDR3 is TGTGCCAGCAGCTTAAAACAGGGTGTCCACACTGAAGCTTTCTTT.

The chain is built from TRBV6-1 and TRBJ2-2; TRBD2 matches at 10 bases. The V gene's germline CDR1 is MNHNS and CDR2 SASEGT. CDR3 size: 17 residues. The V gene end was trimmed by 7 bases and the J gene end by 0 bases; junction bases not matched to a gene: 8. The CDR3 loop is CASTLLAGASNTGELFF. CDR3 sequence (DNA): TGTGCCAGCACCTTGCTAGCGGGGGCATCGAACACCGGGGAGCTGTTTTTT.